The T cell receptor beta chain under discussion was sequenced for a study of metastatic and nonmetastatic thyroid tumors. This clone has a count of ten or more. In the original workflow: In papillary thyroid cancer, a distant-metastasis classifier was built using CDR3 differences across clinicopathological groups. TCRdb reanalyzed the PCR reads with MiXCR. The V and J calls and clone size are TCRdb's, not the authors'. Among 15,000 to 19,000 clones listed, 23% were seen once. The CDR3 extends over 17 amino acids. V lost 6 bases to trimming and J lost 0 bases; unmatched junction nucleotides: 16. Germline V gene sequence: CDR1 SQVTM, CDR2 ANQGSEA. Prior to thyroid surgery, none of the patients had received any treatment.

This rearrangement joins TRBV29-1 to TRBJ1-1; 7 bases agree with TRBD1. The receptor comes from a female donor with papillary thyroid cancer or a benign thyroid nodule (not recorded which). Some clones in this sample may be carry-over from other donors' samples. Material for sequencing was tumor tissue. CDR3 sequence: CSVAGAGGFNMNTEAFF. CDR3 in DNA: TGCAGCGTCGCCGGGGCAGGGGGATTCAACATGAACACTGAAGCTTTCTTT. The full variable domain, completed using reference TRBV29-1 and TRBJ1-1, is SAVISQKPSRDICQRGTSLTIQCQVDSQVTMMFWYRQQPGQSLTLIATANQGSEATYESGFVIDKFPISRPNLTFSTLTVSNMSPEDSSIYLCSVAGAGGFNMNTEAFFGQGTRLTVV.